This T cell receptor beta chain was captured by sequencing in a study of T cell responses to AZD1222 COVID-19 vaccine. General study findings and limits: Baseline serostatus was positive in only five to seven AZD1222 recipients. The study reported that nearly half of spike-specific TCRs target unmutated variant regions. Without day 14 samples, only post-peak T cell repertoires were studied.

CDR3 length: 20 residues. Germline V gene lookup returns CDR1 SGHDN and CDR2 FVKESK. The V segment lost 1 base and the J segment 0 bases; nucleotides outside the gene matches: 10. On this clone itself: Its antigen is unknown.

This table comes from immunoSEQ multiplex PCR, and its TCRdb copy is limited to in-frame clones, with some not included. The sample lists more than 95,000 clones, 88% occurring once. The chain uses TRBV14 and TRBJ2-1, with TRBD2 matching 12 bases. The TCR was taken from an adult in good health. Sequences were derived from peripheral blood, sampled on day 0 of AZD1222 vaccination. CDR3 in DNA: TGTGCCAGCAGCCAAGTAGGGCTAGCGGGGGGGAGAAGCTCCTACAATGAGCAGTTCTTC. It yields the protein CASSQVGLAGGRSSYNEQFF.